This is a list of T cell receptor beta chains from one sample in a study of beta chain features in type 1 diabetes. Some clones are missing from TCRdb's copy, which holds only in-frame ones; the method was immunoSEQ multiplex PCR. The sample has around 250,000 clones, approximately 24% seen once. Material for sequencing was naive CD4+ T cells from blood. The source is a woman aged 25 to 45 with type 1 diabetes. The CDR3 runs from the conserved cysteine through the conserved F or W. A D gene is named only where the DNA matches it firmly. Size values are once, few and many counts, or a class for expanded clones, and some rows have none.

size | J | D | V | DNA | CDR3
. | TRBJ2-1 | TRBD1 | TRBV9 | TGTGCCAGCAGCGTAGGTGCGTTAAAGGGGGCTTACAATGAGCAGTTCTTC | CASSVGALKGAYNEQFF
few | TRBJ2-7 | . | TRBV30 | TGTGCCTGGAGTCTGGGGCCAACCTACGAGCAGTACTTC | CAWSLGPTYEQYF
. | TRBJ2-5 | TRBD2 | TRBV29-1 | TGCAGCGCCGGAAGCGGGACTCAAGAGACCCAGTACTTC | CSAGSGTQETQYF
. | TRBJ2-1 | . | TRBV10-3 | TGTGCCATCAGTGTTTCTAGCGCGTCCTACAATGAGCAGTTCTTC | CAISVSSASYNEQFF
few | TRBJ2-1 | TRBD2 | TRBV5-1 | TGCGCCAGCAGCTTGGACGGGTTAGCGGGAAATGGAGATGAGCAGTTCTTC | CASSLDGLAGNGDEQFF
. | TRBJ1-2 | TRBD1 | TRBV19 | TGTGCCAGTAGTTCACAGGGGTGGGACGGCTACACCTTC | CASSSQGWDGYTF
. | TRBJ2-3 | TRBD1 | TRBV6-4 | TGTGCCAGCAGTGACCCGGGACAGCCCACAGATACGCAGTATTTT | CASSDPGQPTDTQYF
few | TRBJ2-1 | . | TRBV29-1 | TGCAGCGCGGAGGGGTCAGGGAACTCCTACAATGAGCAGTTCTTC | CSAEGSGNSYNEQFF
. | TRBJ2-3 | TRBD1 | TRBV7-9 | TGTGCCAGCAGCGGGACAGGGTATCAAGATACGCAGTATTTT | CASSGTGYQDTQYF
few | TRBJ2-7 | . | TRBV2 | TGTGGCGCCGGGATCGAGCAGTACTTC | CGAGIEQYF
. | TRBJ2-1 | . | TRBV25-1 | TGTGCCAGCAGTGATTACAGGGTTGGGGGTGAGCAGTTCTTC | CASSDYRVGGEQFF
. | TRBJ2-1 | TRBD2 | TRBV9 | TGTGCCAGCAGCCCGACTAGCGGGAGGTGGGATGAGCAGTTCTTC | CASSPTSGRWDEQFF
. | TRBJ1-4 | . | TRBV4-1 | TGCGCCAGCAGCCCAGGAGAAAGGGGTCTTGGTGAAAAACTGTTTTTT | CASSPGERGLGEKLFF
. | TRBJ1-5 | . | TRBV7-9 | TGTGCCAGCAGCTTATCGTCCGATCAGCCCCAGCATTTT | CASSLSSDQPQHF
. | TRBJ2-7 | . | TRBV6-5 | TGTGCCAGCAGTTACTCGGAGGGGCAGGTTGACGAGCAGTACTTC | CASSYSEGQVDEQYF
. | TRBJ2-7 | . | TRBV5-1 | TGCGCCAGCAGCTCCAGGGGTTCCTACGAGCAGTACTTC | CASSSRGSYEQYF
. | TRBJ1-1 | TRBD1 | TRBV6-4 | TGTGCCAGCAGTCGACAGGGGGACACTGAAGCTTTCTTT | CASSRQGDTEAFF
few | TRBJ1-2 | . | TRBV7-9 | TGTGCCAGCAGCTTAACAGGCCAGAACTATGGCTACACCTTC | CASSLTGQNYGYTF
. | TRBJ1-1 | TRBD1 | TRBV28 | TGTGCCAGCCCGGGACAGGGGATGAACACTGAAGCTTTCTTT | CASPGQGMNTEAFF
. | TRBJ1-1 | . | TRBV30 | TGTGCCTGGAGTGTACAAGGACTCCCGAACACTGAAGCTTTCTTT | CAWSVQGLPNTEAFF
. | TRBJ1-1 | TRBD1 | TRBV5-4 | TGTGCCAGCAGCTCCCGGGACAGGGGGCAGAACACTGAAGCTTTCTTT | CASSSRDRGQNTEAFF
. | TRBJ2-1 | TRBD2 | TRBV28 | TGTGCCAGCAGCCCGGATAGCGGGAGGGGGTACAATGAGCAGTTCTTC | CASSPDSGRGYNEQFF
few | TRBJ1-2 | TRBD1 | TRBV30 | TGTGCCTGGAGTCGCGGACAGGGCGGCTACACCTTC | CAWSRGQGGYTF
. | TRBJ2-7 | TRBD1 | TRBV6-5 | TGTGCCAGCAGTTTCAGACAGGGAAAGAACTACGAGCAGTACTTC | CASSFRQGKNYEQYF
. | TRBJ1-3 | . | TRBV18 | TGTGCCAGCTCATTCGACAGGAGAGCCTCTGGAAACACCATATATTTT | CASSFDRRASGNTIYF
. | TRBJ2-7 | TRBD2 | TRBV18 | TGTGCCAGCTCACAGCGGGAGGGAAGGAACGAGCAGTACTTC | CASSQREGRNEQYF
. | TRBJ2-7 | TRBD1 | TRBV7-9 | TGTGCCAGCAGCTCTACTTCGGACAGGCTAGGCGTGCACGAGCAGTACTTC | CASSSTSDRLGVHEQYF
. | TRBJ2-2 | TRBD1 | TRBV11-3 | TGTGCCAGCAGCCCAGGACAGGGGGAGGGCACCGGGGAGCTGTTTTTT | CASSPGQGEGTGELFF
. | TRBJ2-3 | . | TRBV6-1 | TGTGCCAGCACGGTACGCACAGATACGCAGTATTTT | CASTVRTDTQYF
few | TRBJ2-3 | . | TRBV5-4 | TGTGCCAGCAGCCTCCCCGGGACTCCGACAGATACGCAGTATTTT | CASSLPGTPTDTQYF
few | TRBJ1-5 | . | TRBV27 | TGTGCCAGCAGTCCCCAGGGGACGGCTCCCCCTCAGCCCCAGCATTTT | CASSPQGTAPPQPQHF